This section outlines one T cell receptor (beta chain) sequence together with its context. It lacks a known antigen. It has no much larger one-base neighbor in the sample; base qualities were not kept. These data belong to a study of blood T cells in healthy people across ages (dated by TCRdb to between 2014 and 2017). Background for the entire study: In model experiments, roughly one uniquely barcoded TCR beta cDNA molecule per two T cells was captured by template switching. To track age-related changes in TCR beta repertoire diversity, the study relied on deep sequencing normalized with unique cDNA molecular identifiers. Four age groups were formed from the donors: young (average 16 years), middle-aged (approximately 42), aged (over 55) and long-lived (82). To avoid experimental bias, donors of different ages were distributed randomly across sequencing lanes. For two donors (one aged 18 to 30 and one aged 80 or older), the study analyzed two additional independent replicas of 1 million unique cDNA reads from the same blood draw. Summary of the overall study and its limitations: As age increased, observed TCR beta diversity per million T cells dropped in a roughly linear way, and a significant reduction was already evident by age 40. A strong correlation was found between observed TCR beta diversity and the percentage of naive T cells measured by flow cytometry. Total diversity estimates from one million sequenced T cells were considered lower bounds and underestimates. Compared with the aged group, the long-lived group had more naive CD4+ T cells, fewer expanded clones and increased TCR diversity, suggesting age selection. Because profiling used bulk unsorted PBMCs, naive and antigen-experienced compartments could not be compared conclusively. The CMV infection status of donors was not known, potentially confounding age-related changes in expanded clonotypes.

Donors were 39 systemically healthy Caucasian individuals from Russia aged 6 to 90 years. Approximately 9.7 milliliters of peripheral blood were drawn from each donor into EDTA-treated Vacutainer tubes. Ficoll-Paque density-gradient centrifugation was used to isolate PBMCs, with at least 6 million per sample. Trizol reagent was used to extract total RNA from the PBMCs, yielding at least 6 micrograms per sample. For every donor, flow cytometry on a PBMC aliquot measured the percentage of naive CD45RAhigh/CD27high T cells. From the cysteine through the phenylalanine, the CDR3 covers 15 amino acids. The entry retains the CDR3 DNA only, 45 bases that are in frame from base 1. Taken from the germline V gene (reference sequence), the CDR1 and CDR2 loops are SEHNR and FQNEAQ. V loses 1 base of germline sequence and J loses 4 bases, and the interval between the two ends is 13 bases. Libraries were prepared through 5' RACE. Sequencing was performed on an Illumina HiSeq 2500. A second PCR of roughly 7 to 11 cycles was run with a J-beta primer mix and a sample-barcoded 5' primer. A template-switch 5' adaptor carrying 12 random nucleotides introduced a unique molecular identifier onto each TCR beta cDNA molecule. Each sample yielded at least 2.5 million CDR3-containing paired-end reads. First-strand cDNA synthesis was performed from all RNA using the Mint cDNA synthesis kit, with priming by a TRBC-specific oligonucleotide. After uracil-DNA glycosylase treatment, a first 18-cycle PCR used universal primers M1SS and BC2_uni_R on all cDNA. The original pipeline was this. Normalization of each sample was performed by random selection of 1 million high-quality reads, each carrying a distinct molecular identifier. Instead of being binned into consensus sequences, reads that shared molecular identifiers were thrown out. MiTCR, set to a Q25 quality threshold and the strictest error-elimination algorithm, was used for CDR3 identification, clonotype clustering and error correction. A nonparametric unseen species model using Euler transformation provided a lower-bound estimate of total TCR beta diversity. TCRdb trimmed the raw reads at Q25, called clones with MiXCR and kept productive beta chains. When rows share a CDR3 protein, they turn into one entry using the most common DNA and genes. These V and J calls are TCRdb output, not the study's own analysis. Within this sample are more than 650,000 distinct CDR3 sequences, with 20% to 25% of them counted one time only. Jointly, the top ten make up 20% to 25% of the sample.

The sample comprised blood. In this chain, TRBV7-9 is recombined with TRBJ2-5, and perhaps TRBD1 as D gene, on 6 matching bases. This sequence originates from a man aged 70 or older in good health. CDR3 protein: CASSLVDSPAETQYF. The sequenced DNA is TGTGCCAGCAGCTTAGTGGACAGCCCGGCAGAGACCCAGTACTTC.